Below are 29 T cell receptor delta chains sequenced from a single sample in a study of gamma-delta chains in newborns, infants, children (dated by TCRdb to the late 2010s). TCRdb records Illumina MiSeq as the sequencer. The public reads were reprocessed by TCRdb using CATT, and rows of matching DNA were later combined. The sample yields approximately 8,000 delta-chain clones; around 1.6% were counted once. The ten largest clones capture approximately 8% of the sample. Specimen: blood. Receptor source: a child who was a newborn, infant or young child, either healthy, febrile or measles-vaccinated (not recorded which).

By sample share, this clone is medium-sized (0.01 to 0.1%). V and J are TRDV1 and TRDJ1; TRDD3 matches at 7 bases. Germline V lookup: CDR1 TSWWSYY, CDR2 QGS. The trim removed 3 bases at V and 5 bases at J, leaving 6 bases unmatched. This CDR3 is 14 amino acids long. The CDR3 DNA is TGTGCTCTTGGGGACGTACTGGGGAAGGATAAACTCATCTTT. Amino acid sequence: CALGDVLGKDKLIF.

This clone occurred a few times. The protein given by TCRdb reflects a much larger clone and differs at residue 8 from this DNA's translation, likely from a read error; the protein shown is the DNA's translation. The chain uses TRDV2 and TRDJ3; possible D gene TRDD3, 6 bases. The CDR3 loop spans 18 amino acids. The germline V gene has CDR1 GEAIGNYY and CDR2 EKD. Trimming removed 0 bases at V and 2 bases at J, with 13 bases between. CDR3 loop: CACDTVLRDTWDTRQMFF. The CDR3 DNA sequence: TGTGCCTGTGACACCGTACTGAGGGATACCTGGGACACCCGACAGATGTTTTTC.

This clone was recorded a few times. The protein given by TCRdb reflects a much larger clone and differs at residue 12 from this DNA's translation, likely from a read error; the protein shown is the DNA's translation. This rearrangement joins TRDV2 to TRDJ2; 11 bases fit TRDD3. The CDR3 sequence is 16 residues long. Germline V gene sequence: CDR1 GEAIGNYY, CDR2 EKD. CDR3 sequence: CACDTLGDTLTVQLFF. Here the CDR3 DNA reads TGTGCCTGTGACACTCTGGGGGATACTTTGACAGTACAACTCTTCTTT.

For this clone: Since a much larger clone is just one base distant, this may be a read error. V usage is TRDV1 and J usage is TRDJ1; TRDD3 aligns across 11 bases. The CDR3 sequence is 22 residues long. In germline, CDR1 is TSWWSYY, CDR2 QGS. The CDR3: CALRELTFLRWGIRPYTDKLIF. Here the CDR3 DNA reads TGTGCTCTTAGGGAACTTACCTTCCTACGATGGGGGATACGCCCATACACCGATAAACTCATCTTT.

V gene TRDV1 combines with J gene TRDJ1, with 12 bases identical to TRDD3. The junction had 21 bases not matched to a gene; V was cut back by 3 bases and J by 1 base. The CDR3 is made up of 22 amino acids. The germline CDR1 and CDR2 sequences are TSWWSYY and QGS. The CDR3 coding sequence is TGTGCTCTTGGGGAGATTTATTTCGTACTGGGGGATACTTGGGGGTGCACCGATAAACTCATCTTT. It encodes CALGEIYFVLGDTWGCTDKLIF.

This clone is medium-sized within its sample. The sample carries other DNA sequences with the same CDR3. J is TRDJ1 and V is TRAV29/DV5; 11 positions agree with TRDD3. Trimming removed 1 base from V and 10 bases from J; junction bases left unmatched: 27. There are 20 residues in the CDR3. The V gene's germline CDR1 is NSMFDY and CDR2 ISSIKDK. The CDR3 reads CAASLYTLPKPRLGDNGLIF. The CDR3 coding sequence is TGTGCAGCAAGCCTCTATACACTTCCGAAGCCGAGACTGGGGGATAATGGACTCATCTTT.

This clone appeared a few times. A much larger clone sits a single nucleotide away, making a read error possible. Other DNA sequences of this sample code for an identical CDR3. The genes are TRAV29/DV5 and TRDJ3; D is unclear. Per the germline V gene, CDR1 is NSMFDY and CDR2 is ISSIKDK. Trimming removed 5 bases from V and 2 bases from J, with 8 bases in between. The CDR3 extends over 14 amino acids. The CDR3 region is CAARTPWDTRQMFF. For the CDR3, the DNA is TGTGCAGCGAGGACACCCTGGGACACCCGACAGATGTTTTTC.

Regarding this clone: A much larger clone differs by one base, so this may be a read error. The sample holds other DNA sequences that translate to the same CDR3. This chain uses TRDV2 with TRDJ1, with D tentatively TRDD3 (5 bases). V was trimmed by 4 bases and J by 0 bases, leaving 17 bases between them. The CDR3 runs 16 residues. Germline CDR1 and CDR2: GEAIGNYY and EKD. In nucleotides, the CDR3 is TGTGCCTGTGATCGTACTGGAGACCTCCACACCGATAAACTCATCTTT. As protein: CACDRTGDLHTDKLIF.

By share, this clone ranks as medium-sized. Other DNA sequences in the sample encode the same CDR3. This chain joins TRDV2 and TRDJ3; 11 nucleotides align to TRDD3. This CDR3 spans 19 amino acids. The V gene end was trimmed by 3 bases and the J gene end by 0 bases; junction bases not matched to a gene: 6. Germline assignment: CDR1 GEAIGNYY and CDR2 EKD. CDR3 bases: TGTGCCTGTGACGCAGTACTGGGGGATAGCTCCTGGGACACCCGACAGATGTTTTTC. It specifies CACDAVLGDSSWDTRQMFF.

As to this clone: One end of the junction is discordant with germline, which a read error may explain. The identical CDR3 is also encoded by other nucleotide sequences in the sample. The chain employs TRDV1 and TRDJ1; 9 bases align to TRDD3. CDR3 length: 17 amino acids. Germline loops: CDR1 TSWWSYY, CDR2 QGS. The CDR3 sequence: CALGELGAGGYTDKLIF. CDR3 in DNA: TGTGCCCTTGGGGAACTTGGCGCTGGGGGATACACCGATAAACTCATCTTT.

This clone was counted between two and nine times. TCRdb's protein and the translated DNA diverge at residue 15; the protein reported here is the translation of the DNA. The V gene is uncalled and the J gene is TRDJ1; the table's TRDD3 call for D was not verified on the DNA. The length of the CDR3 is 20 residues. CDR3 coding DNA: TGTGCTCTTGGGGCAATTCACCAGCTGGGGGATAATAGACACGCCGATAAACTCATCTTT. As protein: CALGAIHQLGDNRHADKLIF.

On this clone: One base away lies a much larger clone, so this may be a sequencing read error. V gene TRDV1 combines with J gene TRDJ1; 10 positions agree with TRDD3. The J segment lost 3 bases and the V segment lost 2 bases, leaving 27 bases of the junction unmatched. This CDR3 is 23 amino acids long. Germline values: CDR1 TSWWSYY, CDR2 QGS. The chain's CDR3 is CALGELKSYVEWGILKPPDKLIF. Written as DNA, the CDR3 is TGTGCTCTTGGGGAATTGAAATCCTACGTGGAATGGGGGATACTTAAACCGCCCGATAAACTCATCTTT.

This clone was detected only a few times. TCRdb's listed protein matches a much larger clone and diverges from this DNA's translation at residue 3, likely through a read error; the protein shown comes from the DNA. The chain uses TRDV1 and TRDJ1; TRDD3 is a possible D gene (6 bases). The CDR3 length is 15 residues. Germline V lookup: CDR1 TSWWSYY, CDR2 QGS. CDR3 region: CAPGEPFTLGTKLIF. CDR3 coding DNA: TGTGCTCCTGGGGAACCCTTTACCCTGGGAACTAAACTCATCTTC.

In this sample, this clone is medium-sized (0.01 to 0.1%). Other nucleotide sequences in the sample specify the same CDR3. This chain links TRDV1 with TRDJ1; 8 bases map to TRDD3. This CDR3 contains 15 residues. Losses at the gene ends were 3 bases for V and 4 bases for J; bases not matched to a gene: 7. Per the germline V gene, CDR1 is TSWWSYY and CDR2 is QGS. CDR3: CALGDLLGANDKLIF. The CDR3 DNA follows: TGTGCTCTTGGGGACTTACTGGGGGCCAACGATAAACTCATCTTT.

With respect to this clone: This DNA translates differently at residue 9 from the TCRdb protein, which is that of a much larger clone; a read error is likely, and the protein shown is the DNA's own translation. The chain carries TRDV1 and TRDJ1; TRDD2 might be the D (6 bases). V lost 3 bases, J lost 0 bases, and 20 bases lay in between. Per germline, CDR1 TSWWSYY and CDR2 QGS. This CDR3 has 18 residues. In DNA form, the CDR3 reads TGTGCTCTTGGGGACCCCGCCTTCCAACGTCCCAACACCGATAAACTCATCTTT. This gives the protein CALGDPAFQRPNTDKLIF.

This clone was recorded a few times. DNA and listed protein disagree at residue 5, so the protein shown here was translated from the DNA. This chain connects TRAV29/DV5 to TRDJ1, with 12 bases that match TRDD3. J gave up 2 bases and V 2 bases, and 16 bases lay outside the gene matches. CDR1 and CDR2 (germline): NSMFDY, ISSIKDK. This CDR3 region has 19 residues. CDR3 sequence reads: CAASLNPLLGDTRTDKLIF. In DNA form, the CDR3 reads TGTGCAGCAAGTCTTAACCCTTTACTGGGGGATACCAGGACCGATAAACTCATCTTT.

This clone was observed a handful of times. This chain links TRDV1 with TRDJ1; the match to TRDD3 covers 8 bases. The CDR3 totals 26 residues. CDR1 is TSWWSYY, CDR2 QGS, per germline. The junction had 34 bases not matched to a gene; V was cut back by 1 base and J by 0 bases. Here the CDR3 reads CALGEPSRPSPFTGGQEGLYTDKLIF. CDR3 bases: TGTGCTCTTGGGGAACCAAGCAGGCCTTCCCCCTTTACTGGGGGCCAGGAGGGTTTGTACACCGATAAACTCATCTTT.

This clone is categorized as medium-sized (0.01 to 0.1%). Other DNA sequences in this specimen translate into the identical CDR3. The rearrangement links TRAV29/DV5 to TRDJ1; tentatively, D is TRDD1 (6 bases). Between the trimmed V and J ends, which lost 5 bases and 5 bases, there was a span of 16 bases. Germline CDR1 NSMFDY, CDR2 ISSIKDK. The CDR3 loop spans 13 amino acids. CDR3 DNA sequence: TGTGCAGCCACTCATAAAATAGGGGATAAACTCATCTTT. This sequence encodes CAATHKIGDKLIF.

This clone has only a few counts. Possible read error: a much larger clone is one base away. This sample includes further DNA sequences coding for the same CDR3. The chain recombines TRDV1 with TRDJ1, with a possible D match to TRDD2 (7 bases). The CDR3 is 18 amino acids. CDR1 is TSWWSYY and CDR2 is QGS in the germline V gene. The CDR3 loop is CALGGGIPTLSYTDKLIF. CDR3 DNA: TGTGCCCTTGGGGGTGGCATTCCTACCCTTTCGTACACCGATAAACTCATCTTT.

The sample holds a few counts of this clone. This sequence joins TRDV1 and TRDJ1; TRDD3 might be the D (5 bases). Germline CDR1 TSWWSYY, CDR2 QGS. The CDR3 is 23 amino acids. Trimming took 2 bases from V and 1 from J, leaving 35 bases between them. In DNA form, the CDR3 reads TGTGCTCTTGGGGAAGGGGCTCCGGGATTCCGTTTCAGGGGGTTCGAATGCACCGATAAACTCATCTTT. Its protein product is CALGEGAPGFRFRGFECTDKLIF.

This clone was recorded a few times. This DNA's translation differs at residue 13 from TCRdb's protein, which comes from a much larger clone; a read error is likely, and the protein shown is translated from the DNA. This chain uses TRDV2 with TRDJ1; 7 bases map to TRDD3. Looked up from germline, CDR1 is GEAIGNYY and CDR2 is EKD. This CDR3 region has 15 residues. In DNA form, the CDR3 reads TGTGCCTGTGACACCGGAGGGGGGGATTATCATAAACCCATCTTT. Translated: CACDTGGGDYHKPIF.

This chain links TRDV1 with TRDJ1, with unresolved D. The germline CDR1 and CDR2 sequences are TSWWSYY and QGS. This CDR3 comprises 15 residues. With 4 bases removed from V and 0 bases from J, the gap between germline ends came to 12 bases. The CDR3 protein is CALGATLTYTDKLIF. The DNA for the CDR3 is TGTGCTCTTGGGGCCACCCTCACTTACACCGATAAACTCATCTTT.

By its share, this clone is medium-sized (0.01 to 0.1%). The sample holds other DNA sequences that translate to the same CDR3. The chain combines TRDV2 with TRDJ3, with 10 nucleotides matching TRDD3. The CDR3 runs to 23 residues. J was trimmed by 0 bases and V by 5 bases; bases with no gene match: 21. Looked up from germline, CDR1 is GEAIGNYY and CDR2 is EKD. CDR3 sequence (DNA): TGTGCCTGTGCCCCCATAGTACTGGGGGATTTAGTAGGCAGCTCCTGGGACACCCGACAGATGTTTTTC. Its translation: CACAPIVLGDLVGSSWDTRQMFF.

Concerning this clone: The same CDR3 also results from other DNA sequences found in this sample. CDR3 in DNA: TGTGCTCTTGGGGGTCTGGGAACTAGCTGGGGGGTGTACACCGATAAACTCATCTTT. It yields the protein CALGGLGTSWGVYTDKLIF. The gene calls are TRDV1 and TRDJ1; TRDD3 matches at 7 bases. The CDR3 runs to 19 residues. Germline V gene sequence: CDR1 TSWWSYY, CDR2 QGS. Unmatched junction bases numbered 17, after V lost 4 bases and J lost 0 bases.

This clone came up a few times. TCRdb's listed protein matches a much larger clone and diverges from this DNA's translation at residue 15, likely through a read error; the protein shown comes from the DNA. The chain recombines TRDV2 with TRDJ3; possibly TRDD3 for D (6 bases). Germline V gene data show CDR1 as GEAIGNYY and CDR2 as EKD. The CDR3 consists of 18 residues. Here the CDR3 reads CACDTWGPSSWDTRHMFF. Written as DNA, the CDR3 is TGTGCCTGTGACACCTGGGGGCCGAGCTCCTGGGACACCCGACATATGTTTTTC.

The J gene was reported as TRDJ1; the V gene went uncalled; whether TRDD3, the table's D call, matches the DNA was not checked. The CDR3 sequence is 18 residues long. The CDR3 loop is CALGERGVFRGGTDKLIF. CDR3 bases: TGTGCTCTTGGGGAAAGGGGGGTCTTCCGGGGGGGGACCGATAAACTCATCTTT.

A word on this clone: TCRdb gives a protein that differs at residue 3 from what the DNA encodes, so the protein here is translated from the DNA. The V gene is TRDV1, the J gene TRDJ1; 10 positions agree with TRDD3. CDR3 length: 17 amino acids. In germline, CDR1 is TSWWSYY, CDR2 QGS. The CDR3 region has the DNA TGTGCTATTGGGGAATTGTGGGGGATACAGGTCACCGATAAACTCATCTTT. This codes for CAIGELWGIQVTDKLIF.

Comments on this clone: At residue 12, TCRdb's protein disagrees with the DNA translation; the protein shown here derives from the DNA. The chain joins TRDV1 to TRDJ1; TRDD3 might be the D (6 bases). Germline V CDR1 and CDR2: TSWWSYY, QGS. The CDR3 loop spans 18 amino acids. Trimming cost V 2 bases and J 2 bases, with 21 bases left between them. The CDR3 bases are TGTGCTCTTGGGGAAATTGGGGATTTACCTCGCTCGACCGATAAACTCATCTTT. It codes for CALGEIGDLPRSTDKLIF.

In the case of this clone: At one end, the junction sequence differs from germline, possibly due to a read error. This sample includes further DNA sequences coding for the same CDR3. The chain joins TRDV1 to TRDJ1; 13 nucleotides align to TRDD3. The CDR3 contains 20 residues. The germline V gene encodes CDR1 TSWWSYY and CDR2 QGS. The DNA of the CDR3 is TGCGCTCTTGGGGAAAGCTCTTTCTACTGGGGGATACGGGACACCGATAAACTCATCTTT. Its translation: CALGESSFYWGIRDTDKLIF.